Reported below is one TCR beta chain. No antigen is known for it. This entry is derived from a study of shared clonotypes between healthy human individuals. Study summary: The plates for each donor numbered three CD4 naive, three CD4 memory, two CD8 naive and one CD8 memory.

Whole-study results and caveats: The rarefaction results pointed to incomplete sorted-subset sequencing despite large depth. The naive CD4 repertoires of a few donors were compared, and around 4.9% of clonotypes were shared.

The authors distributed each subset's genomic DNA evenly over several immunoSEQ plates. TCRdb keeps only in-frame clones here, not all; method: immunoSEQ multiplex PCR. The sample has about 190,000 clones, around 63% seen once. Sequences were obtained from memory CD4+ T cells sorted from blood. Indicated subset: CD45RA-negative fraction. The source of this sequence is a man aged 25-45 years in good health.

The CDR3, as DNA: TGTGCCAGCAGCTTAGGCGGGGGGAGGCGGCAGCCCCAGCATTTT. It yields the protein CASSLGGGRRQPQHF. The V and J genes are TRBV7-9 and TRBJ1-5, with D maybe TRBD1 (5 bases). The CDR3 is made up of 15 amino acids. Trimming cost V 1 base and J 7 bases, with 14 bases left between them. In germline, CDR1 is SEHNR, CDR2 FQNEAQ (reference sequence).